This T cell receptor (beta chain) originates from a study of T cells in Graves' hyperthyroidism and ophthalmopathy (dated by TCRdb to between 2018 and 2020). The study in broad terms: Peripheral blood was collected at initial diagnosis, before any treatment. Thyroid tissue and blood T-cell repertoires from about 6 Graves' hyperthyroidism patients were also compared in the study. After blood sampling, hyperthyroidism patients were treated with methimazole at a starting dose of 30 mg daily, and ophthalmopathy patients were treated with high-dose intravenous methylprednisolone. The approximately 98 discovery patients were randomly divided into training and test sets at a 7:3 ratio. The paper reports TCR Vbeta CDR3 sequencing of 135 peripheral blood samples: around 45 ophthalmopathy, some 80 hyperthyroidism and around 17 progressor patients. TCR V-J signatures able to tell the groups apart were searched for in a discovery cohort of about a hundred patients, of whom roughly 42 had Graves' ophthalmopathy and some 60 had stable Graves' hyperthyroidism. Prospective prediction of ophthalmopathy was tested in an independent validation cohort consisting of 18 hyperthyroidism patients and approximately 16 patients who later progressed to ophthalmopathy.

Overall results and qualifications from the work: No statistical method was used to set the sample size in advance, and investigators knew the group allocation. Most expanded thyroid clonotypes (frequency above 0.001) were also detected in blood, suggesting blood repertoires may reflect thyroid immune responses. In cross-validation, a model built on a 13 V-J signature told ophthalmopathy apart from stable hyperthyroidism with 87.88% sensitivity and about 81% specificity, and in testing the same model reached 80%/75%. In validation, the model predicted progression to ophthalmopathy with over 65% sensitivity and around 72% specificity, a median of about 6 months before onset.

Comments on this clonotype: It has no known antigen specificity. Per-nucleotide qualities are absent, and no much larger clonotype sits a single base away.

Ophthalmopathy patients had moderately to severely active disease, with a Clinical Activity Score of 3 or more, a NOSPECS grade of 4 or more, and a disease duration of less than 3 months. The study excluded patients with uncontrolled infections, other autoimmune diseases, pregnancy or lactation. Diagnoses were based on clinical symptoms, serum thyroxine and TRAb, thyroid ultrasound and orbital computed tomography. PBMCs were isolated from 7.5 to 10 ml of fresh peripheral blood by Ficoll-Paque density gradient centrifugation. Total RNA was extracted with Trizol reagent, and quality was checked on an Agilent 2100 Bioanalyzer. The TCR beta CDR3 regions were amplified from the RNA transcripts. The first round of RT-PCR for the TCR CDR3 was performed with the HTBI primer set and the Qiagen OneStep RT-PCR kit. A second multiplex PCR round built the libraries, followed by size selection and purification. Paired-end sequencing of the libraries was performed with 100 bp reads on an Illumina HiSeq2000. The original pipeline was this. SOAPnuke was used to process the raw data, throwing out any read that contained adapters or uncalled bases, had a mean Phred below 15, or lacked an exact constant-primer or identifier match. High-quality paired reads were merged using COPE v1.2.5, and each unique nucleotide sequence was defined as a clonotype. MiTCR v1.1 was used to align clonotypes to the IMGT TRBV, TRBD and TRBJ reference segments. The analysis was restricted to V-J combinations with a frequency above 0.0001, which together covered just over 98% of the repertoires. The TCS score was defined as the ratio of F50 (clonal expansion) to E x V (chaos), calculated using BLOSUM62-based TCRdist between CDR3 peptides within each V-J. Welch's t-statistics and random forest reduced fewer than 600 V-J features to 10 to 15, which were used in a naive Bayes classifier (R e1071). TCRdb reprocessing: public reads trimmed at Q25 with fastp, clones called with MiXCR, in-frame beta chains kept. Each CDR3 protein gets just one entry, which takes the most common genes and DNA from the rows behind it. The V and J calls were not made by the authors but by TCRdb's processing. Within this sample are over 450,000 distinct CDR3 sequences, with about 15% of them counted one time only. Of the sample, around 17% is held by the ten largest clones.

V lost 8 bases and J lost 2 bases; the stretch between them is 13 bases long. The CDR3 contains 13 residues, cysteine and phenylalanine counted. The sequence is cut down to CDR3 DNA, 39 bases in frame from base 1. In the germline V gene (reference sequence), CDR1 corresponds to LNHDA and CDR2 to SQIVND. Sample: blood. The rearranged segments are TRBV19 and TRBJ2-7, with TRBD1 perhaps the D gene, on 5 matching bases. The receptor comes from a woman aged 18-30 years with Graves' ophthalmopathy. The CDR3 in this case is CASWGFDTYEQYF. The bases are TGTGCCAGTTGGGGCTTCGACACCTACGAGCAGTACTTC.